This T cell receptor beta chain was identified during a study of a mutant IDH1 vaccine in newly diagnosed glioma. Study-level background: Earlier therapy was either radiotherapy, temozolomide, or both, and most got both.

Sequencing was performed with immunoSEQ multiplex PCR; in TCRdb, only in-frame clones are kept and a portion is missing. The table lists approximately 54,000 clones, approximately 80% of them singletons. This clone appeared a single time. Its target is not known. The CDR3 loop spans 12 amino acids. Trimming pared 6 bases from V and 6 bases from J, leaving 9 bases between. Looked up from germline, CDR1 is LNHDA and CDR2 is SQIVND (reference sequence). Notes on the study in general: Among all patients, vaccine-induced immune responses occurred in 90% to 95%.

Documented time point: baseline, week 1 (first vaccination visit). Treatment given: pre-vaccination baseline after standard-of-care therapy. The receptor comes from a man younger than 35 with glioma. V is TRBV19 and J is TRBJ1-5; D remains ambiguous. The sequencing used PBMCs, collected from a glioma patient treated with radiotherapy, temozolomide or both. DNA of the CDR3: TGTGCCAGTAGAAGAGGAAGTCAGCCCCAGCATTTT. Encoded protein: CASRRGSQPQHF.